Presented here are 7 T cell receptor beta chains from one specimen sequenced in a study of T-cell reconstitution after alpha-beta-depleted transplantation in children. Unique molecular identifiers were built into the TCRbeta library. TCRdb itself ran the PCR reads through MiXCR, one entry per CDR3 protein. Altogether about a million distinct CDR3 sequences are present, about 29% being singletons, with the ten largest covering under 30%. Source: PBMCs, mostly from graft donor cells, taken 360 days after TCRalphabeta/CD19-depleted stem cell transplant. All receptors come from a boy less than two years old who had a stem cell transplant for SCID, so the T cells may come from the graft donor.

This clonotype showed up just a few times. CDR3 protein: CASSIVDEQFF. The CDR3 nucleotides are TGTGCCAGTAGTATAGTGGATGAGCAGTTCTTC. This chain connects TRBV19 to TRBJ2-1; D is unresolved. CDR1 is LNHDA, CDR2 SQIVND, per germline (reference sequence). The CDR3 covers 11 residues. The V end was cut by 1 base, the J end by 8 bases, with 3 bases between.

This clonotype was detected only a few times. The DNA for the CDR3 is TGTGCCAGCAGTTACGGGCCGATCTACGAGCAGTACTTC. It specifies CASSYGPIYEQYF. This chain joins TRBV6-6 and TRBJ2-7; D gene unclear. CDR1 and CDR2 from the germline V gene are MNHNY and SVGAGI (reference sequence). This CDR3 contains 13 residues. The V end lost 2 bases, the J end lost 3 bases, and 8 bases lay between the germline ends.

The chain joins TRBV11-3 to TRBJ2-3; perhaps TRBD2 as D (5 bases). V was pared by 5 bases and J by 5 bases, with 14 bases between. CDR3 size: 14 residues. In germline, CDR1 is SGHNT, CDR2 YENEEA. CDR3 bases: TGTGCCAGCAGCGCCCGGCATCGGGGAGATACGCAGTATTTT. This encodes CASSARHRGDTQYF.

This chain connects TRBV10-3 to TRBJ2-4; 10 nucleotides match TRBD1. Germline V CDR1 and CDR2: ENHRY, SYGVKD. The CDR3 length is 17 residues. V lost 2 bases, J lost 0 bases, and 4 bases stayed unmatched. The CDR3 loop is CAISEPGQGEAKNIQYF. In nucleotides, the CDR3 is TGTGCCATCAGTGAGCCCGGACAGGGGGAAGCCAAAAACATTCAGTACTTC.

This clonotype was observed at least ten times. The chain's CDR3 is CASSFAGLGETQYF. DNA of the CDR3: TGTGCCAGCAGCTTCGCAGGCCTGGGGGAGACCCAGTACTTC. The chain uses TRBV7-8 and TRBJ2-5; no firm D call. This CDR3 has 14 amino acids. Trimming took 3 bases from V and 5 from J, leaving 13 bases between them. Germline assignment: CDR1 SGHVS and CDR2 FQNEAQ.

This chain joins TRBV28 and TRBJ1-6; the D gene is possibly TRBD1 (5 bases). CDR3 length: 13 residues. The V end lost 3 bases, the J end lost 9 bases, and 9 bases lay between the germline ends. Germline lookup yields CDR1 MDHEN and CDR2 SYDVKM. CDR3 in DNA: TGTGCCAGCAGTTTTAGGGGCCCTTCACCCCTCCACTTT. This translates into CASSFRGPSPLHF. The full variable domain, completed using reference TRBV28 and TRBJ1-6, is DVKVTQSSRYLVKRTGEKVFLECVQDMDHENMFWYRQDPGLGLRLIYFSYDVKMKEKGDIPEGYSVSREKKERFSLILESASTNQTSMYLCASSFRGPSPLHFGNGTRLTVT.

The chain recombines TRBV5-6 with TRBJ1-5; D possibly corresponds to TRBD1 (5 bases). There are 16 residues in the CDR3. V shed 4 bases and J shed 1 base, with 15 bases lying between them. CDR1 and CDR2 (germline): SGHDT, YYEEEE. In DNA, the CDR3 is TGTGCCAGCAGCGGATTGAAGGAGGGGAGCAATCAGCCCCAGCATTTT. Translating it yields CASSGLKEGSNQPQHF.